One sample yielded the 20 T cell receptor beta chains listed below, sequenced in a study of cytomegalovirus exposure and HLA in healthy donors. This PCR relied on a set of 60 Vbeta primers and 13 Jbeta primers. Produced via immunoSEQ multiplex PCR; TCRdb's table is partial and in-frame only. This table holds 150,000 to 200,000 clones, 80% found once. The specimen sequenced was PBMCs. The source of these receptors is a man aged 30-40 years in good health and CMV-seropositive.

The chain has TRBV5-6 and TRBJ2-3; 7 positions agree with TRBD2. V lost 3 bases, J lost 3 bases, and 7 bases stayed unmatched. The CDR3 length is 15 residues. Germline assignment: CDR1 SGHDT and CDR2 YYEEEE. The CDR3 DNA reads TGTGCCAGCAGCTACCGGGACTATGGGACAGATACGCAGTATTTT. As protein: CASSYRDYGTDTQYF.

The rearrangement uses TRBV30 and TRBJ2-1; TRBD2 agrees at 7 bases. There are 14 residues in the CDR3. The junction had 7 bases not matched to a gene; V was cut back by 8 bases and J by 0 bases. The V gene's germline CDR1 is GTSNPN and CDR2 SVGIG (reference sequence). The CDR3 here is CAGTTLRSYNEQFF. CDR3 in DNA: TGTGCCGGGACTACCCTGCGCTCCTACAATGAGCAGTTCTTC.

V is TRBV30 and J is TRBJ1-1; the D gene is possibly TRBD1 (5 bases). V lost 5 bases, J lost 5 bases, and 9 bases lay in between. CDR1 is GTSNPN and CDR2 is SVGIG in the germline V gene (reference sequence). CDR3 length equals 11 residues. The CDR3 bases are TGTGCCTGGGGGGCGGGGACTGAAGCTTTCTTT. Its protein is CAWGAGTEAFF.

A few counts support this clone. The chain links TRBV2 to TRBJ1-5; no clear D. This CDR3 is 15 amino acids long. Germline V lookup: CDR1 SNHLY, CDR2 FYNNEI. The V gene lost 2 bases and the J gene lost 0 bases, with 8 bases spanning the gap. The chain's CDR3 is CASSETGDSNQPQHF. The CDR3 DNA is TGTGCCAGCAGTGAAACCGGGGATAGCAATCAGCCCCAGCATTTT.

V and J are TRBV29-1 and TRBJ2-3; 9 bases align to TRBD1. V dropped 6 bases and J dropped 2; count of bases not matched to a gene: 6. Germline CDR1 is SQVTM and CDR2 is ANQGSEA. There are 14 residues in the CDR3. Written as DNA, the CDR3 is TGCAGCGTATCCGGGACAGGGTCCACAGATACGCAGTATTTT. It translates to CSVSGTGSTDTQYF.

The chain recombines TRBV27 with TRBJ1-6; D is unresolved. The CDR3 spans 15 residues. The germline V gene encodes CDR1 MNHEY and CDR2 SMNVEV (reference sequence). Trimming took 6 bases from V and 5 from J, leaving 14 bases between them. CDR3 in DNA: TGTGCCAGCAGCGAGGAGGGCTTCGATAATTCACCCCTCCACTTT. Translation: CASSEEGFDNSPLHF.

The rearrangement joins TRBV29-1 to TRBJ1-2; TRBD1 might be the D (6 bases). V dropped 6 bases and J dropped 5 bases, with 16 bases sitting between them. Germline CDR1 SQVTM, CDR2 ANQGSEA. The CDR3 has 13 residues. CDR3 loop: CSVDDRTGYGYTF. CDR3 DNA sequence: TGCAGCGTCGACGACAGGACCGGATATGGCTACACCTTC.

V and J are TRBV4-1 and TRBJ2-7; D not certain. Looked up from germline, CDR1 is MGHRA and CDR2 is YSYEKL. V was clipped by 0 bases and J by 6 bases, with 12 bases between them. This CDR3 spans 14 amino acids. The CDR3 reads CASSQDLGVSEQYF. The DNA of the CDR3 is TGCGCCAGCAGCCAAGATCTAGGAGTATCCGAGCAGTACTTC.

This sequence joins TRBV29-1 and TRBJ2-1; TRBD1 matches at 7 bases. CDR3 length equals 12 residues. The J segment lost 11 bases and the V segment lost 3 bases, leaving 7 bases of the junction unmatched. From germline, CDR1 is SQVTM and CDR2 ANQGSEA. CDR3 region: CSVDRDRAQQFF. CDR3 DNA sequence: TGCAGCGTTGACCGTGACAGGGCACAGCAGTTCTTC.

This clone turned up a few times. The same CDR3 is also encoded by other DNA sequences in this sample. The J gene is TRBJ2-7, the V gene TRBV15; tentative D call: TRBD2 (5 bases). Trimming pared 5 bases from V and 2 bases from J, leaving 13 bases between. The CDR3 is 14 residues long. Germline CDR1 is LNHNV and CDR2 is YYDKDF (reference sequence). CDR3 amino acids: CATSLKEGPYEQYF. The CDR3 nucleotides read TGTGCCACCAGCTTAAAAGAGGGCCCCTACGAGCAGTACTTC.

V and J are TRBV18 and TRBJ2-7; no firm D call. Trimming left V 6 bases short and J 0 bases short, with 15 bases between. CDR3 size: 15 residues. CDR1 is KGHSH and CDR2 is LQKENI in the germline V gene. CDR3 in amino acids: CASSHSPKSSYEQYF. The CDR3 coding sequence is TGTGCCAGCTCCCACTCCCCGAAGAGCTCCTACGAGCAGTACTTC.

The CDR3 DNA reads as TGTGCCGGGGGGGACAGGGGGAATACTGAAGCTTTCTTT. It translates to CAGGDRGNTEAFF. The rearrangement links TRBV11-3 to TRBJ1-1, with 11 bases identical to TRBD1. The germline V gene has CDR1 SGHNT and CDR2 YENEEA. Germline trimming cut 11 bases from V and 5 bases from J; bases unmatched to any gene: 7. The CDR3 totals 13 residues. The full variable domain, rest sourced from reference TRBV11-3 and TRBJ1-1, is EAGVVQSPRYKIIEKKQPVAFWCNPISGHNTLYWYLQNLGQGPELLIRYENEEAVDDSQLPKDRFSAERLKGVDSTLKIQPAELGDSAVYLCAGGDRGNTEAFFGQGTRLTVV.

This CDR3 reads CASSQTKADTQYF. CDR3 in DNA: TGTGCCAGCAGTCAGACTAAGGCAGATACGCAGTATTTT. The chain joins TRBV2 to TRBJ2-3, with TRBD2 as a possible D gene (5 bases). The CDR3 length is 13 residues. Germline V gene sequence: CDR1 SNHLY, CDR2 FYNNEI. V was trimmed by 5 bases and J by 4 bases, leaving 10 bases between them.

J is TRBJ1-5 and V is TRBV19, with a weak D call TRBD1 (6 bases). The germline gives CDR1 LNHDA, CDR2 SQIVND (reference sequence). The CDR3 is 14 amino acids. Trimming took off 6 bases at V and 5 bases at J, with 14 bases between the two ends. CDR3 bases: TGTGCCAGTAGACAGGGTGAGGGCGATCAGCCCCAGCATTTT. This encodes CASRQGEGDQPQHF.

In DNA form, the CDR3 reads TGTGCCAGCTCATCGGGACAGGGTTCACCCCTCCACTTT. Residues: CASSSGQGSPLHF. The V and J genes are TRBV18 and TRBJ1-6; 9 bases line up with TRBD1. The CDR3 has 13 amino acids. Germline assignment: CDR1 KGHSH and CDR2 LQKENI. Trimming cost V 5 bases and J 9 bases; bases outside gene matches: 2.

This chain joins TRBV28 and TRBJ2-7; TRBD2 is a possible D gene (6 bases). Germline CDR1 and CDR2: MDHEN and SYDVKM. The CDR3 is made up of 13 amino acids. The V and J ends lost 7 bases and 1 base respectively, with 11 bases between them. DNA for the CDR3: TGTGCCAGCATACCCCGGGAGTCCTACGAGCAGTACTTC. Amino acid sequence: CASIPRESYEQYF.

This chain joins TRBV9 and TRBJ1-3; a possible D gene is TRBD1 (6 bases). The V end lost 3 bases, the J end lost 1 base, and 11 bases lay between the germline ends. CDR1 SGDLS and CDR2 YYNGEE come from the germline V gene. This CDR3 is built from 15 residues. The CDR3 DNA follows: TGTGCCAGCAGCGCACAACAGGGTTCTGGAAACACCATATATTTT. Protein sequence: CASSAQQGSGNTIYF.

This clone was seen a few times. The V gene is TRBV6-5, the J gene TRBJ2-5; a possible D gene is TRBD2 (5 bases). Trimming pared 0 bases from V and 6 bases from J, leaving 17 bases between. Germline V CDR1 and CDR2: MNHEY, SVGAGI. This CDR3 has 16 amino acids. Written as DNA, the CDR3 is TGTGCCAGCAGTTACTCGAGGGCCCTACCTCATCAGACCCAGTACTTC. It encodes CASSYSRALPHQTQYF.

This clone appeared a single time. The chain recombines TRBV20-1 with TRBJ1-1; maybe TRBD1 (5 bases). V lost 3 bases to trimming and J lost 10 bases, with 12 bases between them. This CDR3 is built from 11 residues. Germline lookup yields CDR1 DFQATT and CDR2 SNEGSKA (reference sequence). The CDR3 DNA reads as TGCAGTGCTAGGGGACCCGGGGGAGCTTTCTTT. Protein: CSARGPGGAFF.

The CDR3 region has the DNA TGTGCCAGCATTCAAATATCCGGAGCTGAAGCTTTCTTT. Translating gives CASIQISGAEAFF. The chain uses TRBV27 and TRBJ1-1; D uncertain. The CDR3 has 13 residues. Trimming cost V 7 bases and J 6 bases, with 15 bases left between them. Germline V CDR1 and CDR2: MNHEY, SMNVEV (reference sequence).